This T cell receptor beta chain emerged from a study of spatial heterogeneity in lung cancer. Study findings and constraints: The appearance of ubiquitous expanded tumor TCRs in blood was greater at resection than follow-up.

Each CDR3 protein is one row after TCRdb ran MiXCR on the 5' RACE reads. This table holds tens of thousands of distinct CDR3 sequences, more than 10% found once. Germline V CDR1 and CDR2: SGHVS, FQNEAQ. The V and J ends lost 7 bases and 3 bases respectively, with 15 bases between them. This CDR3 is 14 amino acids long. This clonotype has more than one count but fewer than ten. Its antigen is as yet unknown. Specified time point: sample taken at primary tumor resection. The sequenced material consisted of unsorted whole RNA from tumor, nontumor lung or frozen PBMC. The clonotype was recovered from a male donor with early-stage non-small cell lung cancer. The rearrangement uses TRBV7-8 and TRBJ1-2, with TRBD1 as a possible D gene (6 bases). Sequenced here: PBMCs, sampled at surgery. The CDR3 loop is CASTLGGSHYGYTF. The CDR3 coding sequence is TGTGCCAGCACCCTAGGGGGGTCCCACTATGGCTACACCTTC. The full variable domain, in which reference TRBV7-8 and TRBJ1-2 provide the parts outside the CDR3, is GAGVSQSPRYKVAKRGQDVALRCDPISGHVSLFWYQQALGQGPEFLTYFQNEAQLDKSGLPSDRFFAERPEGSVSTLKIQRTQQEDSAVYLCASTLGGSHYGYTFGSGTRLTVV.